This T cell receptor beta chain was sequenced for a study of cytomegalovirus exposure and HLA in healthy donors. Background on the study: The 100 to 150 validation repertoires were reported in a later analysis to have been generated on the same platform as the 500 to 700 first-cohort repertoires.

For this clone: Its antigen is currently unknown.

Some clones are missing from TCRdb's copy, which holds only in-frame ones; the method was immunoSEQ multiplex PCR. The sample holds around 150,000 clones, more than 85% seen once. CDR1 MNHNS and CDR2 SASEGT come from the germline V gene. Trimming shortened V by 2 bases and J by 0 bases, and 11 bases separated the two germline ends. The CDR3 has 16 amino acids. Study-wide results and caveats: In vitro data verified a few CMV-associated chains as specific for CMV antigens. The study put 150 to 200 TCR beta chains on its list as cytomegalovirus-associated.

This clonotype was obtained from a man between 18 and 29 years old in good health and CMV-seronegative. Input material: PBMCs. The rearrangement links TRBV6-1 to TRBJ1-3; a weak D match, TRBD1 (5 bases). As DNA, the CDR3 is TGTGCCAGCAGTGAAACGGGGGTGAGCTCTGGAAACACCATATATTTT. It translates to CASSETGVSSGNTIYF.